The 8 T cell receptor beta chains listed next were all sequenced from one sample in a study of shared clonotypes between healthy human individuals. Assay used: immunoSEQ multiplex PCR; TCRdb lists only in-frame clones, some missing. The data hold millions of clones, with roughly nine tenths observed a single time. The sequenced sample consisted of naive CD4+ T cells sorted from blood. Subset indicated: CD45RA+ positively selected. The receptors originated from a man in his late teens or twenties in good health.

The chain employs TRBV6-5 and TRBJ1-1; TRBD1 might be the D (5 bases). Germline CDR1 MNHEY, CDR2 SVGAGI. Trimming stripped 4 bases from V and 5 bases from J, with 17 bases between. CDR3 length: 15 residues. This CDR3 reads CASSLGLPGGTEAFF. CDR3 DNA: TGTGCCAGCAGTTTGGGACTCCCGGGGGGGACTGAAGCTTTCTTT.

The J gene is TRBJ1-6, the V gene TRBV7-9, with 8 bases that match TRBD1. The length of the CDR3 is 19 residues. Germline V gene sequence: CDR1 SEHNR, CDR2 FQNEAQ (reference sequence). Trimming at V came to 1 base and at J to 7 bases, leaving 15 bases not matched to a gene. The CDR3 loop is CASSLGSRGYGQGNSPLHF. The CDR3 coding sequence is TGTGCCAGCAGCTTAGGGTCCCGAGGCTACGGACAGGGCAATTCACCCCTCCACTTT.

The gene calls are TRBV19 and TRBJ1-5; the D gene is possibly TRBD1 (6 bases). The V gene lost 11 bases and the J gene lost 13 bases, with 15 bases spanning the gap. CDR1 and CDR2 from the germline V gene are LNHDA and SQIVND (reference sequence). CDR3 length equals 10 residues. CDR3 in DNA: TGTGCCTCTGGACAGTGGGTTCAGCATTTT. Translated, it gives CASGQWVQHF.

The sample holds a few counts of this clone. DNA of the CDR3: TGTGCCAGTAGTCTCATCCCGGGGACAGTTTACAATGAGCAGTTCTTC. Protein sequence: CASSLIPGTVYNEQFF. J is TRBJ2-1 and V is TRBV19; 7 bases match TRBD1. The length of the CDR3 is 16 residues. V was clipped by 5 bases and J by 4 bases; unmatched bases: 11. Germline V gives CDR1 LNHDA, CDR2 SQIVND (reference sequence). Looking up the rest from reference TRBV19 and TRBJ2-1 gives the full variable domain: DGGITQSPKYLFRKEGQNVTLSCEQNLNHDAMYWYRQDPGQGLRLIYYSQIVNDFQKGDIAEGYSVSREKKESFPLTVTSAQKNPTAFYLCASSLIPGTVYNEQFFGPGTRLTVL.

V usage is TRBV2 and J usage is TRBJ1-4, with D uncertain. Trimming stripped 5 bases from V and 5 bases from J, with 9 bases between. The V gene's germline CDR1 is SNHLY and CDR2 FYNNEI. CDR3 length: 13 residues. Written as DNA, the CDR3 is TGTGCCAGCAGTACTGGGAGGAATGAAAAACTGTTTTTT. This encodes CASSTGRNEKLFF.

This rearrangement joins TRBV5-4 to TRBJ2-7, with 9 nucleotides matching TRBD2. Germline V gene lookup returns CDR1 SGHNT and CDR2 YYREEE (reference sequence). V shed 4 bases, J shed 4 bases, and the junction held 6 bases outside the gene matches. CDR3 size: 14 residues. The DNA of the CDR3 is TGTGCCAGCAGCCCGGGACTAGCCCAGTACGAGCAGTACTTC. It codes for CASSPGLAQYEQYF.

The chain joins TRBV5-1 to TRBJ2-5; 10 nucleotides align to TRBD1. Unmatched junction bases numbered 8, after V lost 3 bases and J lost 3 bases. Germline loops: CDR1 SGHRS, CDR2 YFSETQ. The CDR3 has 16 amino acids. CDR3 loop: CASSYNTGTGEETQYF. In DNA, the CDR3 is TGCGCCAGCAGCTATAATACCGGGACAGGGGAAGAGACCCAGTACTTC.

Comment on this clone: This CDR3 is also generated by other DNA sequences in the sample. The CDR3 spells CASSLGNEQFF. The DNA for the CDR3 is TGTGCCAGCAGCTTAGGTAATGAGCAGTTCTTC. The V gene is TRBV7-2, the J gene TRBJ2-1; D unresolved. In germline, CDR1 is SGHTA, CDR2 FQGNSA. V shed 1 base and J shed 7 bases, with 2 bases lying between them. CDR3 length: 11 residues. The full variable domain, completed using reference TRBV7-2 and TRBJ2-1, is GAGVSQSPSNKVTEKGKDVELRCDPISGHTALYWYRQSLGQGLEFLIYFQGNSAPDKSGLPSDRFSAERTGGSVSTLTIQRTQQEDSAVYLCASSLGNEQFFGPGTRLTVL.